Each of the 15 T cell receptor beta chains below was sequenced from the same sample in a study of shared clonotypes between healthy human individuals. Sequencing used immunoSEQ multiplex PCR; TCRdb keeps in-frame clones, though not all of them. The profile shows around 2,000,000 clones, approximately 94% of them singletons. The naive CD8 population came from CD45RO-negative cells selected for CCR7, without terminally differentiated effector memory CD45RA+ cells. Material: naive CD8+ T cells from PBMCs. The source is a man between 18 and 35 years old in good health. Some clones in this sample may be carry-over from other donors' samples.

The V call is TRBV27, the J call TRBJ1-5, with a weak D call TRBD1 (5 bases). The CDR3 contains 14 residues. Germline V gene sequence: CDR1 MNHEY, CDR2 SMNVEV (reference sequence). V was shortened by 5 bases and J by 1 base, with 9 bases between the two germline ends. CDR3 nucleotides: TGTGCCAGCAGTGGGGCCAGGAGCAATCAGCCCCAGCATTTT. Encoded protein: CASSGARSNQPQHF.

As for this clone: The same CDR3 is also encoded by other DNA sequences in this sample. The CDR3 DNA reads as TGTGCCAGCAGCGTCCGGGACAGGGGGCTTGAGCAGTACTTC. Amino acids: CASSVRDRGLEQYF. V is TRBV9 and J is TRBJ2-7; 12 bases map to TRBD1. The CDR3 has 14 residues. Looked up from germline, CDR1 is SGDLS and CDR2 is YYNGEE. Losses at the gene ends were 2 bases for V and 7 bases for J; bases not matched to a gene: 4.

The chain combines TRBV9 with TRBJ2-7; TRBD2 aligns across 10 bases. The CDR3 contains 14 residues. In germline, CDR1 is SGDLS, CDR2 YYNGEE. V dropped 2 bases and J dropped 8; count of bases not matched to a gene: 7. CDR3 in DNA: TGTGCCAGCAGCGTCGGGGCTAGCGGGAGTAAGCAGTACTTC. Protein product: CASSVGASGSKQYF.

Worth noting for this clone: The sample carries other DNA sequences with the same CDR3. CDR3 nucleotide sequence: TGTGCCAGCAGTTTACGAGTTTACAATGAGCAGTTCTTC. Translation: CASSLRVYNEQFF. The chain uses TRBV27 and TRBJ2-1, with D unclear. This CDR3 has 13 amino acids. Germline values: CDR1 MNHEY, CDR2 SMNVEV (reference sequence). V shed 2 bases and J shed 4 bases, with 6 bases lying between them.

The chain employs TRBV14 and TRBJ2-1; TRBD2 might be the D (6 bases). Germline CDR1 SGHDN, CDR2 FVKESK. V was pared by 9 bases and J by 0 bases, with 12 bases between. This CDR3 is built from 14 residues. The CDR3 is CARRRERSYNEQFF. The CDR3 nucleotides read TGTGCCAGGAGGAGGGAGCGCTCCTACAATGAGCAGTTCTTC.

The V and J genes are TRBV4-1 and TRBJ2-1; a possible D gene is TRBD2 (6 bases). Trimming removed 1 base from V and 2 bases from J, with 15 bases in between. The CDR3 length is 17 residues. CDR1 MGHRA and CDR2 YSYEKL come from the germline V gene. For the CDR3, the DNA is TGCGCCAGCAGCCAAGGGTCTCCGGACTACACCTACAATGAGCAGTTCTTC. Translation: CASSQGSPDYTYNEQFF.

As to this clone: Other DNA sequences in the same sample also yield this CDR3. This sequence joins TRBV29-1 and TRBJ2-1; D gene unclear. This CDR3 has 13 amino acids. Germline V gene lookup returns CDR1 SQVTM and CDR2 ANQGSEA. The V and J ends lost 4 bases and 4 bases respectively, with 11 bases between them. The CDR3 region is CSVAVAAYNEQFF. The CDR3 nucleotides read TGCAGCGTTGCGGTAGCAGCGTACAATGAGCAGTTCTTC.

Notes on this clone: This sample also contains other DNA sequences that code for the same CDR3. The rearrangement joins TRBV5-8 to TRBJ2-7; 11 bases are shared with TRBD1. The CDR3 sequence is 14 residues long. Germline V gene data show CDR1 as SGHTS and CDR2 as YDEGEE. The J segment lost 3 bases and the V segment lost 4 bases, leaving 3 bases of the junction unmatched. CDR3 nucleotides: TGTGCCAGCAGCCTCGGGACAGGGGGCTACGAGCAGTACTTC. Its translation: CASSLGTGGYEQYF.

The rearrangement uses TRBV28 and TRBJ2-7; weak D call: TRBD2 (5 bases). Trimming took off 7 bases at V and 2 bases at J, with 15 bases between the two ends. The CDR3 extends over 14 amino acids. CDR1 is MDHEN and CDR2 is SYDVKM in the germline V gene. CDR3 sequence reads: CASTISEGPYEQYF. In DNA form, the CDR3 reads TGTGCCAGCACCATCTCAGAGGGCCCCTACGAGCAGTACTTC. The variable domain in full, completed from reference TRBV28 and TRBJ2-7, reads DVKVTQSSRYLVKRTGEKVFLECVQDMDHENMFWYRQDPGLGLRLIYFSYDVKMKEKGDIPEGYSVSREKKERFSLILESASTNQTSMYLCASTISEGPYEQYFGPGTRLTVT.

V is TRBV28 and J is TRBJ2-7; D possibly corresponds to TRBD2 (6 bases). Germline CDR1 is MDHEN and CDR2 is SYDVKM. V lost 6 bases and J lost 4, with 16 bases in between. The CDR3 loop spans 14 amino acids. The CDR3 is CASSSGTGDYEQYF. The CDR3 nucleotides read TGTGCCAGCAGCTCCGGGACGGGGGATTACGAGCAGTACTTC.

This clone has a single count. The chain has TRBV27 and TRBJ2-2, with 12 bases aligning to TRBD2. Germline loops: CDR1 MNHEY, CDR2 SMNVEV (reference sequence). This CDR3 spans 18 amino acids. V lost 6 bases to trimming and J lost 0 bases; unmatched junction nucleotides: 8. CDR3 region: CASSPLWTSGANTGELFF. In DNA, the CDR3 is TGTGCCAGCAGCCCCCTGTGGACTAGCGGGGCGAACACCGGGGAGCTGTTTTTT.

As DNA, the CDR3 is TGCGCCAGCAGCCAAGATAGGAGGGACACCTACAATGAGCAGTTCTTC. Translation: CASSQDRRDTYNEQFF. V is TRBV4-3 and J is TRBJ2-1, with D tentatively TRBD1 or TRBD2 (6 bases each). The germline V gene has CDR1 LGHNA and CDR2 YSLEER. This CDR3 spans 16 amino acids. Trimming shortened V by 0 bases and J by 2 bases, and 11 bases separated the two germline ends.

As DNA, the CDR3 is TGTGCCAGCAGCGTCCGGGAGGGCCTTTTTGAGCAGTTCTTC. Translation: CASSVREGLFEQFF. The chain couples TRBV9 to TRBJ2-1, with 8 nucleotides matching TRBD2. The CDR3 length is 14 residues. Germline CDR1 SGDLS, CDR2 YYNGEE. The V segment lost 2 bases and the J segment 9 bases; nucleotides outside the gene matches: 7.

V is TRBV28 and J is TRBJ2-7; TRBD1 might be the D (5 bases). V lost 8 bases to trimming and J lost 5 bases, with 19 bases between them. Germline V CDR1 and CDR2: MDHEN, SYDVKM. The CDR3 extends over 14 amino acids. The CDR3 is CASSAPREINEQYF. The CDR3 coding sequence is TGTGCCAGCTCAGCCCCCAGGGAAATCAACGAGCAGTACTTC.

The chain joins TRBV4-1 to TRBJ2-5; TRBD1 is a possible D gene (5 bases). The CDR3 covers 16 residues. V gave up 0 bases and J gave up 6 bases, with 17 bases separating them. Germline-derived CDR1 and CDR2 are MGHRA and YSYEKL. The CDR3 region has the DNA TGCGCCAGCAGCCAAGATATCAGGACATCGGAACAGACCCAGTACTTC. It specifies CASSQDIRTSEQTQYF.